This T cell receptor beta chain was captured by sequencing in a study of blood T cell repertoires in COVID-19. Study details: The United States, Italy and Spain were the sources of the acute and convalescent COVID-19 samples. Nucleic acid was either cDNA or gDNA, and it came from T cells, B-cell-depleted T cells, or PBMCs.

Germline CDR1 SGHRS, CDR2 YFSETQ. The CDR3 covers 14 residues. Enrolled through a virtual design, the participants were between 18 and 89 years of age and came from approximately 25 US areas. This clone was detected once. The junction and the germline gene differ at one end; a read error may be behind it. In the study's own analysis: How many nucleated cells were present was estimated from reference gene primer amplification. Data came from immunoSEQ multiplex PCR; TCRdb stores just in-frame clones and leaves some out. Clone size and V and J calls were adopted from that table, with D and trimming inferred from the DNA. The table includes about 330,000 clones, approximately 90% detected once.

This sequence was found in a woman aged 25 to 39 who had recovered from COVID-19. This chain links TRBV5-1 with TRBJ2-5; 7 nucleotides align to TRBD2. The sequenced sample was PBMCs or T cells enriched from blood (not recorded which). The CDR3 DNA sequence: TGCGCCCGCAGCGACTTGGGGGGGGAAGAGACCCAGTACTTC. Encoded protein: CARSDLGGEETQYF.